This TCR delta chain was obtained from a study of gamma-delta chains in newborns, infants, children. Across the whole study: Innate gammadelta T cells reportedly expand polyclonally right after birth, driven by microbial exposure, per the title.

Per the germline V gene, CDR1 is GEAIGNYY and CDR2 is EKD. This CDR3 comprises 18 residues. V was cut by 2 bases and J by 0 bases, with 13 bases left in between. TCRdb re-processed the reads using CATT. Here the sample spans several thousand delta-chain clones, about 3.4% being singletons. The receptor was isolated from a child who was a newborn, infant or young child, either healthy, febrile or measles-vaccinated (not recorded which). The sample consisted of blood. The V gene is TRDV2, the J gene TRDJ3; weak D call: TRDD3 (5 bases). CDR3 sequence (DNA): TGTGCCTGTGACAAGGCGGGGGGCCGCTCCTGGGACACCCGACAGATGTTTTTC. Its translation is CACDKAGGRSWDTRQMFF.